What follows describes a single T cell receptor (beta chain). This clonotype has ten or more counts. Its antigen is still unknown. No base quality information exists; no much larger clone differs at one position. CDR1 and CDR2 were assigned from the germline V gene as SGHRS and YFSETQ. A distance of 12 bases separates the germline ends of V and J, which lose 0 bases and 8 bases respectively. The CDR3, from cysteine to phenylalanine, totals 14 residues. Only CDR3 DNA is held: 42 bases, read in frame from base 1. The source of the sample is a study of CD8 T cells in ankylosing spondylitis (dated by TCRdb to the late 2010s). Background on the whole study: To find TCR variants linked to disease, the study profiled T cell receptor beta repertoires in ankylosing spondylitis patients and healthy donors. The whole study cohort included over a hundred healthy donors and 20 to 30 ankylosing spondylitis patients. Peripheral blood was sampled, and synovial fluid was also collected from ankylosing spondylitis patients. Results the study describes overall, beyond this receptor: Some motif variants had previously been reported in the synovial fluid and blood of reactive arthritis patients, which suggests shared mechanisms of disease initiation. A TCR beta motif of 8 or 9 highly homologous amino acid variants appeared characteristic of blood from ankylosing spondylitis patients. In peripheral blood, the disease-linked clones were found at relatively low frequencies and had a CD8+ phenotype. The disease-linked clones were reported as significantly enriched in matched synovial fluid samples from ankylosing spondylitis patients.

Sequencing was performed on an Illumina HiSeq 2500. TCR beta libraries were prepared by quantitative 5'-RACE with molecular barcodes. The authors processed their data as follows. Disease-linked TCR variants were identified with a new computational method built on a probabilistic model of VDJ rearrangement. TCRdb cleaned the public reads at Q25 with fastp, built clones with MiXCR and kept in-frame beta chains. Here each entry gathers all rows of one CDR3 protein and keeps the most common genes and DNA. TCRdb's processing, not the authors' own work, is the source of the V and J calls. A total of 300,000 to 350,000 distinct CDR3 sequences appear in this sample, roughly 10% of them only once. Roughly a tenth of the sample is held by the ten biggest clonotypes.

The clonotype originates from a female donor with ankylosing spondylitis or in good health (not recorded which). The rearrangement joined TRBV5-1 to TRBJ1-3, with the D gene too uncertain to name. The sequencing input was blood, either unsorted or a sorted T cell fraction (not recorded which). CDR3 protein: CASSLASRGDTIYF. Read as DNA, the sequence is TGCGCCAGCAGCTTGGCTTCCCGCGGGGACACCATATATTTT.